This note documents a single T cell receptor (beta chain) sequence. The data originate from a study of blood T cell repertoires in COVID-19. Whole-study context: T cells, B-cell-depleted T cells, or PBMCs provided the cDNA or gDNA that served as material.

Some clones are missing from TCRdb's copy, which holds only in-frame ones; the method was immunoSEQ multiplex PCR. The repertoire holds hundreds of thousands of clones, with about nine tenths as singletons. With 3 bases removed from V and 0 bases from J, the gap between germline ends came to 12 bases. The CDR3 has 16 amino acids. Germline assignment: CDR1 MDHEN and CDR2 SYDVKM. This TCR was sampled from a man younger than 30 with active or convalescent COVID-19. Input material: peripheral blood. The chain carries TRBV28 and TRBJ1-5; D is possibly TRBD1 (6 bases). This chain's CDR3 is CASSLRGHDSNQPQHF. Here the CDR3 DNA reads TGTGCCAGCAGTTTGCGGGGGCACGATAGCAATCAGCCCCAGCATTTT.